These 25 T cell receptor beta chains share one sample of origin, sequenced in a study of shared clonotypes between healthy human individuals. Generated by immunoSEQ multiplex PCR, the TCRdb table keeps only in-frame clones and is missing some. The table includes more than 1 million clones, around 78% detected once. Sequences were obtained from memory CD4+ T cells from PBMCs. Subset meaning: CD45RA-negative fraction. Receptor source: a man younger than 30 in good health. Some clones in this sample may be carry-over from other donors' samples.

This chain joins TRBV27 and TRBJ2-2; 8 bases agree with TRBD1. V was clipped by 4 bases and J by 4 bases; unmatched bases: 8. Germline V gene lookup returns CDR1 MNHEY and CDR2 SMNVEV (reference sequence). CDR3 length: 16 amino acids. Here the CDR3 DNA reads TGTGCCAGCAGTTCCAGGACAGGGCTGAGCACCGGGGAGCTGTTTTTT. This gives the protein CASSSRTGLSTGELFF.

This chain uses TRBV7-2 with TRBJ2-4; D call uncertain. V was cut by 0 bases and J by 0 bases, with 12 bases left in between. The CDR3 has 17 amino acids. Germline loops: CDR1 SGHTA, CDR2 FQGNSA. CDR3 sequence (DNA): TGTGCCAGCAGCTTAGCGGCCCACAGTCTAGCCAAAAACATTCAGTACTTC. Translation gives CASSLAAHSLAKNIQYF.

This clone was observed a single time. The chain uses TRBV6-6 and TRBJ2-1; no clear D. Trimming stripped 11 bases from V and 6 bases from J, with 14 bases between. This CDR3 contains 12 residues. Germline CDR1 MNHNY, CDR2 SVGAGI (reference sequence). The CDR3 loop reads CACRSGSNEQFF. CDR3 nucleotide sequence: TGTGCCTGCCGTAGTGGGTCCAATGAGCAGTTCTTC.

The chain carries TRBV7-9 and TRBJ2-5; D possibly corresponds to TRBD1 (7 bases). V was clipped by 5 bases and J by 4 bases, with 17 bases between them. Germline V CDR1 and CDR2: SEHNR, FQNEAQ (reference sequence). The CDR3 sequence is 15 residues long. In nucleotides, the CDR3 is TGTGCCAGCAGCCCATGGAGGGCAGGGGGAGAGACCCAGTACTTC. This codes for CASSPWRAGGETQYF.

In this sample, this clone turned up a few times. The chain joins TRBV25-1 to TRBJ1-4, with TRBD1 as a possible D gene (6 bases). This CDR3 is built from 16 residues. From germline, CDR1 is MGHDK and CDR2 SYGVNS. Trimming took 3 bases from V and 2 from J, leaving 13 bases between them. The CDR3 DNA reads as TGTGCCAGCAGTGACCCCACAGGGACGACTAATGAAAAACTGTTTTTT. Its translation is CASSDPTGTTNEKLFF.

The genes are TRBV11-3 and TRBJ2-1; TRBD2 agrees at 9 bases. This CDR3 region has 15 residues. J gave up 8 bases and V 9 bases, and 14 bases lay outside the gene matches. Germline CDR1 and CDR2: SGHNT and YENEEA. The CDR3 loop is CASSPNSGSGDEQFF. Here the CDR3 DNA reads TGTGCCAGTAGTCCTAATAGCGGGAGCGGGGATGAGCAGTTCTTC.

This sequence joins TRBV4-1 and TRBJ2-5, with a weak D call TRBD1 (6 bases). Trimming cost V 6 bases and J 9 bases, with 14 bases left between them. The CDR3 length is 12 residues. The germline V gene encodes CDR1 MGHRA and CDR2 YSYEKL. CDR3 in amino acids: CASSRDTWAQYF. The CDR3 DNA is TGCGCCAGCAGTCGGGACACATGGGCCCAGTACTTC.

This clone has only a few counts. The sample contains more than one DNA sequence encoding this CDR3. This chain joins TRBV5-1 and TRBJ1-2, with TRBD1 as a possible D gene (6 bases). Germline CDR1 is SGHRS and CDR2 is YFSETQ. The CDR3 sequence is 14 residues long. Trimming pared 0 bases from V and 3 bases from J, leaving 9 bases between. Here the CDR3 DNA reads TGCGCCAGCAGCTTGGCAGGGGAGGACTATGGCTACACCTTC. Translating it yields CASSLAGEDYGYTF.

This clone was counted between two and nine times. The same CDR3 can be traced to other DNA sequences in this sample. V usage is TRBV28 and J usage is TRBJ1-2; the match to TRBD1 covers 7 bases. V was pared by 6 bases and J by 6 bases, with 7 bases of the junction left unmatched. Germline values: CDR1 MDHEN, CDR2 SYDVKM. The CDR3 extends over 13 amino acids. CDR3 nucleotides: TGTGCCAGCAGCTTGGGGAGGGGGCATGGCTACACCTTC. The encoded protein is CASSLGRGHGYTF.

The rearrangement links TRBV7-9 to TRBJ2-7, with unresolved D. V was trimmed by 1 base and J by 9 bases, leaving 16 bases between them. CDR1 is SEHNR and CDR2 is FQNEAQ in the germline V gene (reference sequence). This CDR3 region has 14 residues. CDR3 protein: CASSLDSRRAAQYF. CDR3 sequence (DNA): TGTGCCAGCAGCTTAGATTCAAGAAGGGCGGCGCAGTACTTC.

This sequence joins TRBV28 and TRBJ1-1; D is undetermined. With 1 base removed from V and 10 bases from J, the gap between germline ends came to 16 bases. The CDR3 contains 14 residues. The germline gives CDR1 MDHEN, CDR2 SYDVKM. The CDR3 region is CASSLYMARGRAFF. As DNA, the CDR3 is TGTGCCAGCAGTTTATATATGGCCCGGGGAAGAGCTTTCTTT. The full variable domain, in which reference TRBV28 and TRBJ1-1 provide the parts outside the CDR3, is DVKVTQSSRYLVKRTGEKVFLECVQDMDHENMFWYRQDPGLGLRLIYFSYDVKMKEKGDIPEGYSVSREKKERFSLILESASTNQTSMYLCASSLYMARGRAFFGQGTRLTVV.

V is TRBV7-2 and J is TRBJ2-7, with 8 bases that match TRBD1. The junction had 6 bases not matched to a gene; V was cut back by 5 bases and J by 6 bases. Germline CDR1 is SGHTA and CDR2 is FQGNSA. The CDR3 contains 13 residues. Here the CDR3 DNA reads TGTGCCAGCAGCGTCGGGACAGGCCCCGAGCAGTACTTC. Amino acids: CASSVGTGPEQYF. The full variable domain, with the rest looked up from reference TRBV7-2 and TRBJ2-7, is GAGVSQSPSNKVTEKGKDVELRCDPISGHTALYWYRQSLGQGLEFLIYFQGNSAPDKSGLPSDRFSAERTGGSVSTLTIQRTQQEDSAVYLCASSVGTGPEQYFGPGTRLTVT.

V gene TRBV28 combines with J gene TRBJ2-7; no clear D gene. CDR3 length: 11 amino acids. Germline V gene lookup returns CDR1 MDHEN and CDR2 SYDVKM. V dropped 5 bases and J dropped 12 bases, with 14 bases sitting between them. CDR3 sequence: CASSLRGDMYF. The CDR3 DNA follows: TGTGCCAGCAGTCTCCGAGGAGATATGTACTTC.

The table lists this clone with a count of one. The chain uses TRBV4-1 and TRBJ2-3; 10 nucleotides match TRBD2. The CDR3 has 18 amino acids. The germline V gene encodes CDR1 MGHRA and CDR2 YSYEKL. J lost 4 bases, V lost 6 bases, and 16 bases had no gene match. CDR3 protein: CASRRHASSGSDSDTQYF. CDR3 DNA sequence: TGCGCCAGCAGACGTCACGCTTCTAGCGGGAGCGACTCAGATACGCAGTATTTT.

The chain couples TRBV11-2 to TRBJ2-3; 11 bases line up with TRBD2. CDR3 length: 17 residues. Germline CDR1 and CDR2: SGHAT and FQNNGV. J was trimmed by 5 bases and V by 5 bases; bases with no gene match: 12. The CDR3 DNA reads TGTGCCAGCAGCCTAATAACTAGCGGGAGATCGGGAGATACGCAGTATTTT. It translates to CASSLITSGRSGDTQYF.

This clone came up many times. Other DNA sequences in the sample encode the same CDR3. The CDR3 region is CASSFSGSSTDTQYF. The CDR3 coding sequence is TGCGCCAGCAGTTTTAGCGGGAGCTCGACAGATACGCAGTATTTT. The chain combines TRBV5-1 with TRBJ2-3; TRBD2 matches 9 bases. Looked up from germline, CDR1 is SGHRS and CDR2 is YFSETQ. V shed 5 bases and J 3 bases; nucleotides not matched to a gene: 7. This CDR3 spans 15 amino acids.

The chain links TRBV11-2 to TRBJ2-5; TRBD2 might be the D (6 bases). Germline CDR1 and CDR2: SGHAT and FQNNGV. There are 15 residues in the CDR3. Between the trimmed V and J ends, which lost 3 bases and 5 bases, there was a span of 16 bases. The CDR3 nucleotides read TGTGCCAGCAGCTTCCCCGGGAGTCTGTCCGAGACCCAGTACTTC. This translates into CASSFPGSLSETQYF.

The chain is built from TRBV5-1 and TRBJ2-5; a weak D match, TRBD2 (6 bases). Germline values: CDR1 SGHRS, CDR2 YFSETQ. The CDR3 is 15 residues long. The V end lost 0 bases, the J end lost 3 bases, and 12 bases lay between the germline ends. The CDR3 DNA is TGCGCCAGCAGCTTGGTCGGCGGGATGGAAGAGACCCAGTACTTC. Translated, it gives CASSLVGGMEETQYF.

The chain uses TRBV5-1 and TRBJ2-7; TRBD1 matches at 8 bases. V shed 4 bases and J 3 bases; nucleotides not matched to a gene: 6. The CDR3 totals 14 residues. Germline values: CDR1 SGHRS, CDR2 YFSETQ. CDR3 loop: CASSEGQDYYEQYF. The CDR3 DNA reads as TGCGCCAGCAGCGAGGGACAGGACTACTACGAGCAGTACTTC.

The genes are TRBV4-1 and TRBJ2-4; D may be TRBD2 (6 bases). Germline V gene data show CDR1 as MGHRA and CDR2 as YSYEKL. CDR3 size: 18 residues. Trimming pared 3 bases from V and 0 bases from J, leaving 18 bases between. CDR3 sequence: CASSHPGASLLAKNIQYF. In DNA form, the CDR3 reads TGCGCCAGCAGCCACCCGGGAGCTTCCCTCCTAGCCAAAAACATTCAGTACTTC.

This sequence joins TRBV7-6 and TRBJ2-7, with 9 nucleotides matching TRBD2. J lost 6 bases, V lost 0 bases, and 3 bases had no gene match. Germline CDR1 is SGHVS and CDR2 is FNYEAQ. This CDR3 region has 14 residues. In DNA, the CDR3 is TGTGCCAGCAGCTTAGCTAGCGGGAGTCTCGAGCAGTACTTC. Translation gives CASSLASGSLEQYF.

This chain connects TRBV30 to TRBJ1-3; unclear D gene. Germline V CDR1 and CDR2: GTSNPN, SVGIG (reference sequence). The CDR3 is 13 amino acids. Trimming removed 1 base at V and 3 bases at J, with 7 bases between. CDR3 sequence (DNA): TGTGCCTGGAGTGGGAATGATGGAAACACCATATATTTT. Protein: CAWSGNDGNTIYF.

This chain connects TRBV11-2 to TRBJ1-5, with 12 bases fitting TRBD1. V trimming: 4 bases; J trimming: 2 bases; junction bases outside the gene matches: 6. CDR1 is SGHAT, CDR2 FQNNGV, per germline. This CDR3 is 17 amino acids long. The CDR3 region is CASSSRDRGQGNQPQHF. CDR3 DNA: TGTGCCAGCAGCTCCCGGGACAGGGGGCAAGGCAATCAGCCCCAGCATTTT.

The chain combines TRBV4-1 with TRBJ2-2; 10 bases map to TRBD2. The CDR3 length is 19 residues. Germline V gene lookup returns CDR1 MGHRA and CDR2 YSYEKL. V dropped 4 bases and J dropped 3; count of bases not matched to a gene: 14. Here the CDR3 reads CASSRIPKGLAGDTGELFF. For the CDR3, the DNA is TGCGCCAGCAGCCGAATTCCAAAGGGGCTAGCGGGGGACACCGGGGAGCTGTTTTTT.

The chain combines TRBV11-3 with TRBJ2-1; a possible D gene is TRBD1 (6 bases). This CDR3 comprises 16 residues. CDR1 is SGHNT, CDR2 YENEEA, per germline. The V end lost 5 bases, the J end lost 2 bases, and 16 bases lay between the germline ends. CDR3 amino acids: CASSPLGAVTYNEQFF. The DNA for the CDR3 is TGTGCCAGCAGCCCCTTGGGGGCGGTAACCTACAATGAGCAGTTCTTC.